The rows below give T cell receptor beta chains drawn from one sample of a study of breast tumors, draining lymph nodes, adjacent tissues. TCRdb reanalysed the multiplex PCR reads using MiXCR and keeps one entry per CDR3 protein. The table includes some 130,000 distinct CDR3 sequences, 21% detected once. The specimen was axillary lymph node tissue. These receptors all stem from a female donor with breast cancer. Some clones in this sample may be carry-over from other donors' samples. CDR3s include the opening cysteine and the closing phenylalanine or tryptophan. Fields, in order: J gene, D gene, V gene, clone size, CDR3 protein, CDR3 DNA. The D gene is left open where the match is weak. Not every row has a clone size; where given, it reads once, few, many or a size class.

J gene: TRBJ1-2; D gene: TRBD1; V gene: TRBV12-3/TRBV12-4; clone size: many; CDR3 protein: CASSPRGGQDYGYTF; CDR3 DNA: TGTGCCAGCAGCCCTCGAGGGGGACAGGACTATGGCTACACCTTC
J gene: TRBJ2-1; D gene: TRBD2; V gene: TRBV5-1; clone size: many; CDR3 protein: CASSDGLAGILSSYNEQFF; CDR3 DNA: TGCGCCAGCAGTGATGGACTAGCGGGAATCTTGAGCTCCTACAATGAGCAGTTCTTC
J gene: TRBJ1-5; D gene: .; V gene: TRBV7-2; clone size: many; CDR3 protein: CASSLGGYNQPQHF; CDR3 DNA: TGTGCCAGCAGCTTAGGGGGCTACAATCAGCCCCAGCATTTT
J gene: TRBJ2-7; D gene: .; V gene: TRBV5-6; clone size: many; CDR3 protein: CASSLFRDYEQYF; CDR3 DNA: TGTGCCAGCAGCTTGTTTAGAGACTACGAGCAGTACTTC
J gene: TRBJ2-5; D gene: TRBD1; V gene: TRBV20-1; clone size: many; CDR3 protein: CSAPETGAKETQYF; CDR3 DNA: TGCAGTGCACCCGAGACAGGGGCAAAAGAGACCCAGTACTTC
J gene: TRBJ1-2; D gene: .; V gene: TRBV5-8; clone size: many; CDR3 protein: CASSTPPGLGGYTF; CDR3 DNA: TGTGCCAGCAGCACACCTCCAGGATTGGGGGGCTACACCTTC
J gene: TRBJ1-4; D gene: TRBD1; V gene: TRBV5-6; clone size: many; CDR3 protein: CASSFRDSFNEKLFF; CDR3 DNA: TGTGCCAGCAGCTTTCGGGACAGCTTTAATGAAAAACTGTTTTTT
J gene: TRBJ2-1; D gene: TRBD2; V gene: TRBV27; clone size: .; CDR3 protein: CASSSGLAGVFEQFF; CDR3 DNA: TGTGCCAGCAGTTCAGGACTAGCGGGAGTCTTTGAGCAGTTCTTC
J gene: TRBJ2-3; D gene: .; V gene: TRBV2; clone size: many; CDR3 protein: CASSEWRDNTDTQYF; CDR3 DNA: TGTGCCAGCAGTGAATGGCGGGATAACACAGATACGCAGTATTTT
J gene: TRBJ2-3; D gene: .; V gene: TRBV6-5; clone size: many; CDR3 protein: CASKSGSLSTDTQYF; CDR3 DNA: TGTGCCAGCAAATCCGGGAGCTTAAGCACAGATACGCAGTATTTT
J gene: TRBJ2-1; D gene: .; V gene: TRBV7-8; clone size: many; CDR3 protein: CASSLKGGKAYNEQFF; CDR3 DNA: TGTGCCAGCAGCTTGAAGGGCGGGAAAGCCTACAATGAGCAGTTCTTC
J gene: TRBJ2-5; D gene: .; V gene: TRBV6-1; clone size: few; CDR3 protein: CASSAGPGETQYF; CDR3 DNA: TGTGCCAGCAGCGCAGGACCGGGAGAGACCCAGTACTTC
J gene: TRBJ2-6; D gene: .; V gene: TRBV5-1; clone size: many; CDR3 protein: CASSPDAYSGANVLTF; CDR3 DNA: TGCGCCAGCAGCCCTGATGCCTACTCTGGGGCCAACGTCCTGACTTTC
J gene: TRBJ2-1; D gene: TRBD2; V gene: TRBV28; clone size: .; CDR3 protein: CASSLLGTSANEQFF; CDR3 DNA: TGTGCCAGCAGTTTATTAGGGACTAGCGCTAATGAGCAGTTCTTC
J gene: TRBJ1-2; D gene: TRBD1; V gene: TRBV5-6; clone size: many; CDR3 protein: CASSSTGGVLYGYTF; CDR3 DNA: TGTGCCAGCAGCTCCACAGGGGGCGTCCTCTATGGCTACACCTTC
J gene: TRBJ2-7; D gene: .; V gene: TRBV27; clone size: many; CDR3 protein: CASSSLGNEQYF; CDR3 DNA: TGTGCCAGCAGTTCCCTGGGCAACGAGCAGTACTTC
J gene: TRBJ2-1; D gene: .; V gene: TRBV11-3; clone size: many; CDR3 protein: CASSLDLRRNEQFF; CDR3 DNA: TGTGCCAGCAGCTTAGATCTTCGGCGGAACGAGCAGTTCTTC
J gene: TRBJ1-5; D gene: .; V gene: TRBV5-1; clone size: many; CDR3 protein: CASSLGGESQPQHF; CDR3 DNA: TGCGCCAGCAGCTTGGGGGGGGAAAGTCAGCCCCAGCATTTT
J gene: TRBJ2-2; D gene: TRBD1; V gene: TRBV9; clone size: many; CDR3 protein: CASSGTGGMVGELFF; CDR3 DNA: TGTGCCAGCAGCGGGACAGGGGGCATGGTCGGGGAGCTGTTTTTT
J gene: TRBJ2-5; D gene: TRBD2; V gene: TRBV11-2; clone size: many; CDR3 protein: CASTLGTAGGGTQYF; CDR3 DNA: TGTGCCAGCACCCTAGGTACCGCGGGAGGCGGGACCCAGTACTTC
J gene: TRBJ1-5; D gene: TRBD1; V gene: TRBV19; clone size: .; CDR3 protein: CASSRGQSNQPQHF; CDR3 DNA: TGTGCCAGTAGCAGGGGACAGTCCAATCAGCCCCAGCATTTT
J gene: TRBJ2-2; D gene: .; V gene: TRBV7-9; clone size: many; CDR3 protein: CASSLGYGGELFF; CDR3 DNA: TGTGCCAGCAGCCTGGGGTATGGCGGGGAGCTGTTTTTT
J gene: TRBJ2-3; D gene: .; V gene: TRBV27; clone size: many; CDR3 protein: CASSPTTDTQYF; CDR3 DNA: TGTGCCAGCAGTCCTACCACAGATACGCAGTATTTT
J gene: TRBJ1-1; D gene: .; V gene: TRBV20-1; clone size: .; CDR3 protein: CSARDYRRSTEAFF; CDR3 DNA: TGCAGTGCTAGAGATTACCGGAGAAGCACTGAAGCTTTCTTT
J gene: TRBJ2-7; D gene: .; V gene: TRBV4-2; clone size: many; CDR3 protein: CASSQGVAAYEQYF; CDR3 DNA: TGTGCCAGCAGCCAAGGGGTGGCGGCCTACGAGCAGTACTTC
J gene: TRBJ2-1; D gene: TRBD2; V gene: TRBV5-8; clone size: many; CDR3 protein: CASSLALLAGVREQFF; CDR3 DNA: TGTGCCAGCAGCTTGGCCTTACTAGCGGGAGTACGGGAGCAGTTCTTC
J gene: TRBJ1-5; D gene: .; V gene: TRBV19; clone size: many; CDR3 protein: CASNGGADQPQHF; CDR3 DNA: TGTGCCAGTAACGGGGGGGCTGATCAGCCCCAGCATTTT
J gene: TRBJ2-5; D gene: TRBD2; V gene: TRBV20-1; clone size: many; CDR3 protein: CSARGGAGGVQETQYF; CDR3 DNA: TGCAGTGCTAGGGGGGGAGCGGGAGGTGTCCAAGAGACCCAGTACTTC
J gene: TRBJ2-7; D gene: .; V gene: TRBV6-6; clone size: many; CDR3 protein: CASSSQGGTYEQYF; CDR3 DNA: TGTGCCAGCAGTTCACAGGGGGGGACCTACGAGCAGTACTTC
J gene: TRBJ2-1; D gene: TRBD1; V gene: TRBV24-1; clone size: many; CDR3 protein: CATSDRQGALHNEQFF; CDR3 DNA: TGTGCCACCAGTGACAGACAGGGGGCACTACACAATGAGCAGTTCTTC
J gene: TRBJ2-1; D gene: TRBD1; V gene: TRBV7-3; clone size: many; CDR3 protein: CASSLTGFPGGNEQFF; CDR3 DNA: TGTGCCAGCAGCTTAACGGGGTTTCCAGGGGGCAATGAGCAGTTCTTC